Presented here are 7 T cell receptor beta chains from one specimen sequenced in a study of blood T cell repertoires in COVID-19. Repertoires were generated with immunoSEQ multiplex PCR, while TCRdb's copy carries only in-frame clones and drops some. This sample yields under 200,000 clones, of which approximately 86% are seen a single time; roughly 7.3% belongs to the top ten. The sequencing input was peripheral blood. These receptors originate from a woman aged 80 or older in a cohort sampled during active or convalescent COVID-19.

The chain carries TRBV7-2 and TRBJ2-3, with no clear D. Between the trimmed V and J ends, which lost 5 bases and 0 bases, there was a span of 12 bases. Germline loops: CDR1 SGHTA, CDR2 FQGNSA. The CDR3 is 15 amino acids. The CDR3 DNA follows: TGTGCCAGCAGCCCCCCATCCACTAGCACAGATACGCAGTATTTT. Protein: CASSPPSTSTDTQYF.

This clone is a singleton in its sample. This rearrangement joins TRBV9 to TRBJ2-1; tentatively, D is TRBD1 (8 bases). The CDR3 has 16 amino acids. The germline CDR1 and CDR2 sequences are SGDLS and YYNGEE. The ends were cut back, 2 bases at V and 2 bases at J, with 14 bases in the middle. The CDR3 DNA reads TGTGCCAGCAGCGTTCAGGGGGCGGGAGCCTACAATGAGCAGTTCTTC. This encodes CASSVQGAGAYNEQFF.

The rearrangement uses TRBV5-6 and TRBJ1-6; D gene unclear. V shed 3 bases and J shed 5 bases, with 15 bases lying between them. This CDR3 comprises 16 residues. Germline V gene lookup returns CDR1 SGHDT and CDR2 YYEEEE. The CDR3 nucleotides are TGTGCCAGCAGCTCATGGGCCAGCCGAAATAATTCACCCCTCCACTTT. Translated: CASSSWASRNNSPLHF.

This clone appeared a single time. The chain carries TRBV15 and TRBJ2-1; TRBD2 agrees at 11 bases. Trimming cost V 0 bases and J 5 bases; bases outside gene matches: 12. Per the germline V gene, CDR1 is LNHNV and CDR2 is YYDKDF (reference sequence). This CDR3 is 19 amino acids long. CDR3 protein: CATSRDPRLAGITNNEQFF. As DNA, the CDR3 is TGTGCCACCAGCAGAGATCCGAGACTAGCGGGGATAACGAACAATGAGCAGTTCTTC.

The gene calls are TRBV7-9 and TRBJ2-1, with 13 bases identical to TRBD2. The ends lost 0 bases at V and 5 bases at J; junction bases unmatched: 7. This CDR3 contains 18 residues. Germline values: CDR1 SEHNR, CDR2 FQNEAQ (reference sequence). CDR3 coding DNA: TGTGCCAGCAGCTTAGCCCTAATGGGACTAGCGGGACACAATGAGCAGTTCTTC. The encoded protein is CASSLALMGLAGHNEQFF.

The chain recombines TRBV7-6 with TRBJ1-4; 9 bases match TRBD1. The trim removed 4 bases at V and 2 bases at J, leaving 14 bases unmatched. From germline, CDR1 is SGHVS and CDR2 FNYEAQ. There are 19 residues in the CDR3. This CDR3 is CASSSSLPGQGSTNEKLFF. The CDR3 region has the DNA TGTGCCAGCAGCTCGTCCCTTCCGGGACAGGGTTCCACTAATGAAAAACTGTTTTTT. Supplemented by reference TRBV7-6 and TRBJ1-4, the full variable domain reads GAGVSQSPRYKVTKRGQDVALRCDPISGHVSLYWYRQALGQGPEFLTYFNYEAQQDKSGLPNDRFSAERPEGSISTLTIQRTEQRDSAMYRCASSSSLPGQGSTNEKLFFGSGTQLSVL.

The genes are TRBV7-2 and TRBJ1-2; TRBD1 matches at 8 bases. J was trimmed by 8 bases and V by 2 bases; bases with no gene match: 7. Per the germline V gene, CDR1 is SGHTA and CDR2 is FQGNSA. The CDR3 is made up of 14 amino acids. The CDR3 DNA follows: TGTGCCAGCAGCTTATTCGGGACAGGACGAGGCTACACCTTC. Amino acid sequence: CASSLFGTGRGYTF.